The TCR beta chain described here comes from a study of CD8+CD57+ T cells in acquired aplastic anemia. Overall study: CD4+ and CD8+ cells, once sorted, gave DNA averaging around 3.4 ug.

Whole-study findings and limits: Significant differences in CD8+ Simpson's diversity were not observed between patients and controls. Shared by patients and controls, almost 30 CD8+ CDR3s were abundant in patients.

V lost 2 bases, J lost 3 bases, and 11 bases lay in between. CDR1 is SNHLY and CDR2 is FYNNEI in the germline V gene. CDR3 length: 15 amino acids. TCR beta VDJ combinations and CDR3 sequences were profiled from genomic DNA. TCRdb re-called the reads through MiXCR, storing one row per CDR3 protein. This sample has 200,000 to 250,000 distinct CDR3 sequences, with roughly 33% found just once. Details on this clonotype: Its antigen is unknown.

The chain links TRBV2 to TRBJ2-1; a weak D match, TRBD1 (5 bases). The sequence came from a human donor in good health, serving as a control. Input material: sorted CD4+, CD8+, or CD8+CD57+ T cells (not recorded which) from PBMCs. In nucleotides, the CDR3 is TGTGCCAGCAGTGAACAGGGATTAGACTACAATGAGCAGTTCTTC. It specifies CASSEQGLDYNEQFF.